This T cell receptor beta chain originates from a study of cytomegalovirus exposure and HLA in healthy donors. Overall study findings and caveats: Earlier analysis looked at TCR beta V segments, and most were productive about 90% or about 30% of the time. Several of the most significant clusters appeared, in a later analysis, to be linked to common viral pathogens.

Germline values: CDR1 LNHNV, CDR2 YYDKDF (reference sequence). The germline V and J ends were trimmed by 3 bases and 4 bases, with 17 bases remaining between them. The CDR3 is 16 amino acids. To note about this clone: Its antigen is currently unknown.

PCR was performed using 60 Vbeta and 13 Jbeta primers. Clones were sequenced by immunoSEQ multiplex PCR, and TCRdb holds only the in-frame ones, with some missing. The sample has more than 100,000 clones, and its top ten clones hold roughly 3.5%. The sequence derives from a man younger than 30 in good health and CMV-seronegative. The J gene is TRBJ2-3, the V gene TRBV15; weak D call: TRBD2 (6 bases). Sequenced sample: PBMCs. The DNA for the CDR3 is TGTGCCACCAGCAGCTCCTCGTGGGGGGTATCAGATACGCAGTATTTT. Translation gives CATSSSSWGVSDTQYF.